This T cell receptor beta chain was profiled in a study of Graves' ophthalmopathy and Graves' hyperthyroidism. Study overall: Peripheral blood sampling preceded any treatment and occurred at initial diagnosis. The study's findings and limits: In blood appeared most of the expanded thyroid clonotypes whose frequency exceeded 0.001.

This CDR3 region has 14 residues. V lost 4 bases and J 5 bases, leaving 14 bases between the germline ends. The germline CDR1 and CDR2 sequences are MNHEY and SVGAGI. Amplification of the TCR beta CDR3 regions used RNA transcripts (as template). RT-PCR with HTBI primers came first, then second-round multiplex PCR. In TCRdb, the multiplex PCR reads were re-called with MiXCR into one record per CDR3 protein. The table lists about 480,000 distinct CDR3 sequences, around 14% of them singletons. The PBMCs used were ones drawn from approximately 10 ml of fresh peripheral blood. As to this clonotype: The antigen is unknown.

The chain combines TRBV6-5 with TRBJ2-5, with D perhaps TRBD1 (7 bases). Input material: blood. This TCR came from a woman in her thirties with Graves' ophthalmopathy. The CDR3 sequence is CASSFRGVAETQYF. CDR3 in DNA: TGTGCCAGCAGTTTCAGGGGGGTAGCCGAGACCCAGTACTTC.